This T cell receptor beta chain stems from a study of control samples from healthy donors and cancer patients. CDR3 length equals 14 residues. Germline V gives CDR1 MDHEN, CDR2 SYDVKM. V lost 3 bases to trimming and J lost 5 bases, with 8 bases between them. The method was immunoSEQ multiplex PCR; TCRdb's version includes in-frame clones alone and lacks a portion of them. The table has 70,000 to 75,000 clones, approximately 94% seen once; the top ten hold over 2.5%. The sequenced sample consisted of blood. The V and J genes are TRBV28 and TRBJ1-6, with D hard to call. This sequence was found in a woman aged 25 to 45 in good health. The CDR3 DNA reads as TGTGCCAGCAGTTTGCCACTTAATAATTCACCCCTCCACTTT. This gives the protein CASSLPLNNSPLHF.